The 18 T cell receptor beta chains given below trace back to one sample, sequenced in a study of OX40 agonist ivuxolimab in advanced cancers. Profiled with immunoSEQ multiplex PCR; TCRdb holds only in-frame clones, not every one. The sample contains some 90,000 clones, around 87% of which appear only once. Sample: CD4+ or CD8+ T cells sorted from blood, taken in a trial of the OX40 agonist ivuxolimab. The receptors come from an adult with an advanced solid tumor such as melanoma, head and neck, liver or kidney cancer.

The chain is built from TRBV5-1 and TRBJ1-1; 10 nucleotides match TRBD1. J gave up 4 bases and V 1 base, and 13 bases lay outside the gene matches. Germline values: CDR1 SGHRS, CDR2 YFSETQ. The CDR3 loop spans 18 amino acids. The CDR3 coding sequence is TGCGCCAGCAGCTTGCGGTCGGGACAGGGGACCCCGGGCACTGAAGCTTTCTTT. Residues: CASSLRSGQGTPGTEAFF. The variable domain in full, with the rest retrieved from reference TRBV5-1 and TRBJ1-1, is KAGVTQTPRYLIKTRGQQVTLSCSPISGHRSVSWYQQTPGQGLQFLFEYFSETQRNKGNFPGRFSGRQFSNSRSEMNVSTLELGDSALYLCASSLRSGQGTPGTEAFFGQGTRLTVV.

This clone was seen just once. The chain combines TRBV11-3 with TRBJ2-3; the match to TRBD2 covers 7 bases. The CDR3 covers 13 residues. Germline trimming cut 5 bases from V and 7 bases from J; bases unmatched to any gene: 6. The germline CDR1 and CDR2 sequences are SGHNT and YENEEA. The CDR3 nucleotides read TGTGCCAGCAGCGACCAGACTAGCCATACGCAGTATTTT. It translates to CASSDQTSHTQYF.

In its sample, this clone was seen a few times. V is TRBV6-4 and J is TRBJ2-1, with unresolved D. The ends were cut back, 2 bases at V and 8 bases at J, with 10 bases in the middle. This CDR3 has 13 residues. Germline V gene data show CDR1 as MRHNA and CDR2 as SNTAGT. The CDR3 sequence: CASSDTGADEQFF. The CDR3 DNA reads TGTGCCAGCAGTGACACCGGTGCGGATGAGCAGTTCTTC.

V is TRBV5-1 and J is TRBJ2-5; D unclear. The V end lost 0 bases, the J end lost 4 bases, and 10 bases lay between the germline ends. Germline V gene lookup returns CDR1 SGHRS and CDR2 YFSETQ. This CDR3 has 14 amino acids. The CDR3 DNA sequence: TGCGCCAGCAGCTTGGGTCAGGTTGTAGAGACCCAGTACTTC. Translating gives CASSLGQVVETQYF.

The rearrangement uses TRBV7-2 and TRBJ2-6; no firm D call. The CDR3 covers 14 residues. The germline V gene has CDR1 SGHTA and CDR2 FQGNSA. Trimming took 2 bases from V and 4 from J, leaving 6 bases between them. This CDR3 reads CASSLNTGANVLTF. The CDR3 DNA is TGTGCCAGCAGCTTAAATACGGGGGCCAACGTCCTGACTTTC.

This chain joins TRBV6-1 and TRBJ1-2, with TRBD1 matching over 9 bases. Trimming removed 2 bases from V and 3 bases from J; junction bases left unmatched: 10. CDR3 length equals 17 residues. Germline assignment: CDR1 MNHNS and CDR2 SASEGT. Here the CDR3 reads CASSEPGRTGEDYGYTF. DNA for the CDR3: TGTGCCAGCAGTGAACCAGGGAGGACAGGGGAGGACTATGGCTACACCTTC.

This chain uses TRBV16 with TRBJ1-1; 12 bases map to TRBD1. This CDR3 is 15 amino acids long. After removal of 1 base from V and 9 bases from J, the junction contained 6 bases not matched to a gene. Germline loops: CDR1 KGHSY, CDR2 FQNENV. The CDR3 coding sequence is TGTGCCAGCAGCCAATGGGGACAGGGGGCCAGTCAAGCTTTCTTT. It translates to CASSQWGQGASQAFF.

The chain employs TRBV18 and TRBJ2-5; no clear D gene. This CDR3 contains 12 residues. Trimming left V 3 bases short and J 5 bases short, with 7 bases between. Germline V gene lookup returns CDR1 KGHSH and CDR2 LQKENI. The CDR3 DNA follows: TGTGCCAGCTCACCTACTGGGGAGACCCAGTACTTC. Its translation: CASSPTGETQYF.

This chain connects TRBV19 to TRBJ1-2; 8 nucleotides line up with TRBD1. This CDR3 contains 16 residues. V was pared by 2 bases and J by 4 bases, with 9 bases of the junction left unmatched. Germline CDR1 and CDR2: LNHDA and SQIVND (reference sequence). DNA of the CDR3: TGTGCCAGTAGTATAACAGGGGGAGGACGCCCCTATGGCTACACCTTC. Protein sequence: CASSITGGGRPYGYTF.

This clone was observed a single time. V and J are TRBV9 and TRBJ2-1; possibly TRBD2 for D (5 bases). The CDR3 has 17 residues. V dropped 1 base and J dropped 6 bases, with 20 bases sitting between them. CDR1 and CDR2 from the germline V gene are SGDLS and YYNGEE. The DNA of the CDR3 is TGTGCCAGCAGCGTAAGCGGTCGGTCCGCCCGCCTCAATGAGCAGTTCTTC. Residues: CASSVSGRSARLNEQFF.

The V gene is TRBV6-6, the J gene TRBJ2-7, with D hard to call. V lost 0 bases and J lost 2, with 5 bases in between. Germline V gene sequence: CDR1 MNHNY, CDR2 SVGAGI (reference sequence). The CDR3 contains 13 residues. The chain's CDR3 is CASSYSQAYEQYV. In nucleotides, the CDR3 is TGTGCCAGCAGTTACTCCCAGGCCTACGAGCAGTACGTC.

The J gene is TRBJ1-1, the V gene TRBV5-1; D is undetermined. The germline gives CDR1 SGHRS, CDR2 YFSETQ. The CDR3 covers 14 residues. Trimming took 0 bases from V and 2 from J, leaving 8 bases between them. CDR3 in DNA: TGCGCCAGCAGCTTGGCCGGGTATAACACTGAAGCTTTCTTT. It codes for CASSLAGYNTEAFF.

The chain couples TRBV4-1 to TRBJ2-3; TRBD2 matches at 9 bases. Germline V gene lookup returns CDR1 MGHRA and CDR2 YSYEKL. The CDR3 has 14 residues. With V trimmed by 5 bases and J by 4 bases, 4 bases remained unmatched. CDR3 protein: CASSGTSRPDTQYF. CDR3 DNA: TGCGCCAGCAGCGGGACTAGCAGGCCAGATACGCAGTATTTT.

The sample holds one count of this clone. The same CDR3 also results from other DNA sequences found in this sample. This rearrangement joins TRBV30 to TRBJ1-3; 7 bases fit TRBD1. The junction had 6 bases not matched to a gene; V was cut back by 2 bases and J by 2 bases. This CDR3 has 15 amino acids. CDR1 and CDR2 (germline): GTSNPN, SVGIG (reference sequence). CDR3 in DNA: TGTGCCTGGAGTAAAGACAGGGATACTGGAAACACCATATATTTT. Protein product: CAWSKDRDTGNTIYF. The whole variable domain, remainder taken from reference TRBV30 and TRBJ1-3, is SQTIHQWPATLVQPVGSPLSLECTVEGTSNPNLYWYRQAAGRGLQLLFYSVGIGQISSEVPQNLSASRPQDRQFILSSKKLLLSDSGFYLCAWSKDRDTGNTIYFGEGSWLTVV.

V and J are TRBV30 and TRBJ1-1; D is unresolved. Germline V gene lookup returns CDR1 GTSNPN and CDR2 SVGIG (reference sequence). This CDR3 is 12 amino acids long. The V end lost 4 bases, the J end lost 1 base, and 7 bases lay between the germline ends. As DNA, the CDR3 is TGTGCCTGGAACACAGAGAACACTGAAGCTTTCTTT. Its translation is CAWNTENTEAFF.

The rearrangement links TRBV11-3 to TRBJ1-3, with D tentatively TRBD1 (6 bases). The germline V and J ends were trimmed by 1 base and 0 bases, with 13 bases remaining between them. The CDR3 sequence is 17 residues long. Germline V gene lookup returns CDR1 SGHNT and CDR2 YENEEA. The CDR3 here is CASSLVGGGVSGNTIYF. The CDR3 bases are TGTGCCAGCAGCTTAGTGGGGGGCGGCGTCTCTGGAAACACCATATATTTT.

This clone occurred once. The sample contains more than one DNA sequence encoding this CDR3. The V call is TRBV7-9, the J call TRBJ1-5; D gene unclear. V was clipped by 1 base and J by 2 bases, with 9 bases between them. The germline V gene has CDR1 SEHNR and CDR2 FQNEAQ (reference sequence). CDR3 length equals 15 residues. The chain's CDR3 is CASSLGGDRNQPQHF. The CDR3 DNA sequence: TGTGCCAGCAGCTTAGGCGGGGATCGCAATCAGCCCCAGCATTTT.

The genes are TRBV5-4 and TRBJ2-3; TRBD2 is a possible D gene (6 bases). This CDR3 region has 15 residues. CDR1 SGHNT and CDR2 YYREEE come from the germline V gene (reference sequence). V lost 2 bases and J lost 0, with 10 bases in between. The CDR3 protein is CASSLLASSTDTQYF. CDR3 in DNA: TGTGCCAGCAGCTTACTAGCTTCTAGCACAGATACGCAGTATTTT. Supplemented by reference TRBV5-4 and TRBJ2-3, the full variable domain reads ETGVTQSPTHLIKTRGQQVTLRCSSQSGHNTVSWYQQALGQGPQFIFQYYREEENGRGNFPPRFSGLQFPNYSSELNVNALELDDSALYLCASSLLASSTDTQYFGPGTRLTVL.